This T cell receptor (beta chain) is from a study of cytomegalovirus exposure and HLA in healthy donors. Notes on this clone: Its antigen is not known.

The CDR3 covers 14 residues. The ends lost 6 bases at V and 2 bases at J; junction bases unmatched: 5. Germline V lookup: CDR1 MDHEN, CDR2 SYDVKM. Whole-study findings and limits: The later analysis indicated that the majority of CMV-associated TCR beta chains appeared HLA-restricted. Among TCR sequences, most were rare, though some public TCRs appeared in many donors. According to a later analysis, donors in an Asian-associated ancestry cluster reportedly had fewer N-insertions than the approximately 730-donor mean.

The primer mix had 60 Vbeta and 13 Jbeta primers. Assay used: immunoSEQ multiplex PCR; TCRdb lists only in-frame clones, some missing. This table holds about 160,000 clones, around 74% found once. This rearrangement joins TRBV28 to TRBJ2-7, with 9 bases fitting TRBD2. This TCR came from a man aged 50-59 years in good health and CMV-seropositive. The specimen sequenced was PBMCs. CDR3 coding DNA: TGTGCCAGCAGCTCCTCTAGCGGGGCCTACGAGCAGTACTTC. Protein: CASSSSSGAYEQYF.